These 26 T cell receptor beta chains came from one sample sequenced in a study of immune cell composition in non-small cell lung cancer. The protocol was immunoSEQ multiplex PCR, while the TCRdb copy is restricted to in-frame clones and leaves out a portion. The sample shows 12,000 to 15,000 clones, approximately 80% of them seen only once. The sample was lung tumor tissue. Receptors were obtained from a human donor with non-small cell lung cancer.

The rearrangement joins TRBV5-6 to TRBJ1-1; D might be TRBD1 (5 bases). Trimming cost V 4 bases and J 0 bases, with 13 bases left between them. CDR3 size: 15 residues. CDR1 and CDR2 from the germline V gene are SGHDT and YYEEEE. Here the CDR3 DNA reads TGTGCCAGCAGCCGGATTGGGGGGGTGAACACTGAAGCTTTCTTT. Its protein is CASSRIGGVNTEAFF.

V usage is TRBV5-1 and J usage is TRBJ2-3, with 8 bases fitting TRBD2. CDR1 and CDR2 from the germline V gene are SGHRS and YFSETQ. Trimming took 3 bases from V and 1 from J; bases not matched to a gene: 4. This CDR3 contains 15 residues. CDR3 sequence: CASSSRGEGTDTQYF. DNA for the CDR3: TGCGCCAGCAGCTCGCGGGGGGAGGGCACAGATACGCAGTATTTT.

The chain couples TRBV7-2 to TRBJ2-1; weak D call: TRBD2 (5 bases). V was shortened by 5 bases and J by 4 bases, with 12 bases between the two germline ends. This CDR3 region has 14 residues. Germline lookup yields CDR1 SGHTA and CDR2 FQGNSA. Here the CDR3 reads CASSLPGIYNEQFF. As DNA, the CDR3 is TGTGCCAGCAGCCTACCCGGGATTTACAATGAGCAGTTCTTC.

The chain recombines TRBV6-5 with TRBJ1-1, with 8 bases that match TRBD1. The CDR3 runs to 15 residues. Trimming at V came to 5 bases and at J to 5 bases, leaving 10 bases not matched to a gene. Germline V CDR1 and CDR2: MNHEY, SVGAGI. The CDR3 spells CASSPGQGGRTEAFF. The DNA of the CDR3 is TGTGCCAGCAGTCCCGGACAGGGAGGAAGGACTGAAGCTTTCTTT.

This clone was found once. V usage is TRBV7-3 and J usage is TRBJ2-1, with a tentative D call TRBD2 (5 bases). Trimming removed 1 base from V and 9 bases from J, with 10 bases in between. CDR3 length equals 13 residues. Germline V gene lookup returns CDR1 SGHTA and CDR2 FQGTGA. The CDR3 region has the DNA TGTGCCAGCAGCTTAAGAGGGCGCGGTGAGCAGTTCTTC. This codes for CASSLRGRGEQFF.

The CDR3 region has the DNA TGTGCCAGCAGCGCCGCAGGGCTTACTGGAAACACCATATATTTT. Translating gives CASSAAGLTGNTIYF. The V gene is TRBV9, the J gene TRBJ1-3; tentative D call: TRBD1 (5 bases). V shed 3 bases and J shed 2 bases, with 12 bases lying between them. Germline CDR1 and CDR2: SGDLS and YYNGEE. The CDR3 length is 15 residues.

The chain employs TRBV19 and TRBJ1-2, with 10 bases that match TRBD1. Trimming removed 2 bases from V and 7 bases from J; junction bases left unmatched: 10. Germline V CDR1 and CDR2: LNHDA, SQIVND (reference sequence). This CDR3 is 16 amino acids long. The CDR3 DNA reads TGTGCCAGTAGTATACGCCGGGGACAGGGGAGAGGTGGCTACACCTTC. Amino acid sequence: CASSIRRGQGRGGYTF.

V is TRBV11-2 and J is TRBJ1-2; D is unresolved. CDR3 length: 14 amino acids. The germline gives CDR1 SGHAT, CDR2 FQNNGV. V was trimmed by 1 base and J by 2 bases, leaving 8 bases between them. DNA of the CDR3: TGTGCCAGCAGCTTAGGCCAGTCGAACTATGGCTACACCTTC. It is translated as CASSLGQSNYGYTF. Together with reference TRBV11-2 and TRBJ1-2, the CDR3 gives the full variable domain: EAGVAQSPRYKIIEKRQSVAFWCNPISGHATLYWYQQILGQGPKLLIQFQNNGVVDDSQLPKDRFSAERLKGVDSTLKIQPAKLEDSAVYLCASSLGQSNYGYTFGSGTRLTVV.

This clone was picked up a small number of times. The DNA for the CDR3 is TGTGCCAGCAGTCCATATCTTCAGTTCACTGAAGCTTTCTTT. Encoded protein: CASSPYLQFTEAFF. The chain carries TRBV28 and TRBJ1-1, with D uncertain. V was shortened by 5 bases and J by 4 bases, with 14 bases between the two germline ends. The CDR3 runs 14 residues. Germline assignment: CDR1 MDHEN and CDR2 SYDVKM.

This clone has only a few counts. The rearrangement joins TRBV7-3 to TRBJ1-1; D gene ambiguous. The germline V gene encodes CDR1 SGHTA and CDR2 FQGTGA. The CDR3 has 13 residues. Trimming took 1 base from V and 1 from J, leaving 4 bases between them. For the CDR3, the DNA is TGTGCCAGCAGCTTAAGGCAGAACACTGAAGCTTTCTTT. This gives the protein CASSLRQNTEAFF.

The genes are TRBV6-5 and TRBJ2-3; 14 bases map to TRBD2. The V gene's germline CDR1 is MNHEY and CDR2 SVGAGI. V shed 6 bases and J 5 bases; nucleotides not matched to a gene: 4. The CDR3 totals 15 residues. In DNA, the CDR3 is TGTGCCAGCAGGTTCGGACTAGCGGGAGGAGATACGCAGTATTTT. It yields the protein CASRFGLAGGDTQYF.

This rearrangement joins TRBV7-8 to TRBJ2-5; 13 positions match TRBD2. The CDR3 length is 15 residues. Unmatched junction bases numbered 4, after V lost 5 bases and J lost 4 bases. Germline V gives CDR1 SGHVS, CDR2 FQNEAQ. This CDR3 reads CASSPTSGRAETQYF. CDR3 bases: TGTGCCAGCAGCCCTACTAGCGGGAGGGCAGAGACCCAGTACTTC.

The rearrangement links TRBV4-2 to TRBJ1-1, with TRBD1 identical over 9 bases. CDR1 and CDR2 (germline): LGHNA, YNFKEQ. The CDR3 consists of 15 residues. J lost 1 base, V lost 3 bases, and 3 bases had no gene match. CDR3 residues: CASSQTGGRNTEAFF. Written as DNA, the CDR3 is TGTGCCAGCAGCCAGACAGGGGGACGGAACACTGAAGCTTTCTTT.

The CDR3 DNA follows: TGTGCCAGCAGCTTGGGGGGCGGCTACACCTTC. This gives the protein CASSLGGGYTF. The chain employs TRBV5-6 and TRBJ1-2; TRBD1 might be the D (5 bases). The germline gives CDR1 SGHDT, CDR2 YYEEEE. Trimming pared 0 bases from V and 8 bases from J, leaving 5 bases between. This CDR3 spans 11 amino acids.

The chain combines TRBV30 with TRBJ2-1; 16 bases are shared with TRBD2. CDR1 and CDR2 (germline): GTSNPN, SVGIG (reference sequence). The V gene end was trimmed by 0 bases and the J gene end by 7 bases; junction bases not matched to a gene: 3. This CDR3 spans 16 amino acids. The CDR3 protein is CAWSVRGLAGGNEQFF. CDR3 DNA sequence: TGTGCCTGGAGTGTTAGGGGACTAGCGGGAGGGAATGAGCAGTTCTTC.

The chain employs TRBV19 and TRBJ2-1; a possible D gene is TRBD1 (5 bases). The germline V gene encodes CDR1 LNHDA and CDR2 SQIVND (reference sequence). The CDR3 extends over 10 amino acids. The CDR3 sequence: CATWQGEQFF. The CDR3 DNA reads as TGTGCAACTTGGCAGGGTGAGCAGTTCTTC.

The V gene is TRBV13, the J gene TRBJ2-7, with 13 bases that match TRBD2. After removal of 5 bases from V and 2 bases from J, the junction contained 0 bases not matched to a gene. The CDR3 covers 14 residues. Germline CDR1 is PRHDT and CDR2 is FYEKMQ (reference sequence). The CDR3 loop reads CASSGTSGAYEQYF. CDR3 DNA sequence: TGTGCCAGCAGCGGGACTAGCGGGGCCTACGAGCAGTACTTC.

The chain has TRBV15 and TRBJ1-4; D uncertain. The germline V gene has CDR1 LNHNV and CDR2 YYDKDF (reference sequence). Between the trimmed V and J ends, which lost 3 bases and 3 bases, there was a span of 14 bases. This CDR3 spans 16 amino acids. The CDR3 nucleotides read TGTGCCACCAGCAGGGAGGGCGACCTATCTAATGAAAAACTGTTTTTT. This codes for CATSREGDLSNEKLFF. Supplemented by reference TRBV15 and TRBJ1-4, the full variable domain reads DAMVIQNPRYQVTQFGKPVTLSCSQTLNHNVMYWYQQKSSQAPKLLFHYYDKDFNNEADTPDNFQSRRPNTSFCFLDIRSPGLGDTAMYLCATSREGDLSNEKLFFGSGTQLSVL.

This chain uses TRBV7-2 with TRBJ2-6; no firm D call. The CDR3 is made up of 14 amino acids. Germline CDR1 SGHTA, CDR2 FQGNSA. Trimming left V 5 bases short and J 4 bases short, with 9 bases between. The CDR3 DNA is TGTGCCAGCAGCAGGAGTGTGGGGGCCAACGTCCTGACTTTC. As protein: CASSRSVGANVLTF.

The genes are TRBV4-1 and TRBJ1-4; TRBD1 matches at 7 bases. The CDR3 spans 16 residues. The V segment lost 2 bases and the J segment 4 bases; nucleotides outside the gene matches: 7. The germline V gene has CDR1 MGHRA and CDR2 YSYEKL. CDR3 DNA sequence: TGCGCCAGCAGCCAAATCTTACAGGGGATTAATGAAAAACTGTTTTTT. Protein product: CASSQILQGINEKLFF.

The genes are TRBV10-3 and TRBJ1-2, with D unresolved. This CDR3 is built from 13 residues. Germline lookup yields CDR1 ENHRY and CDR2 SYGVKD. V shed 1 base and J shed 5 bases, with 8 bases lying between them. CDR3 sequence: CAISELGSYGYTF. The CDR3 DNA follows: TGTGCCATCAGTGAGTTAGGGAGTTATGGCTACACCTTC.

This clone was found a few times. This rearrangement joins TRBV6-5 to TRBJ2-4, with D perhaps matching TRBD2 (5 bases). The germline CDR1 and CDR2 sequences are MNHEY and SVGAGI. The CDR3 is 14 residues long. V was shortened by 6 bases and J by 0 bases, with 9 bases between the two germline ends. As DNA, the CDR3 is TGTGCCAGCAGCACGAGCGGAGCCAAAAACATTCAGTACTTC. It encodes CASSTSGAKNIQYF.

Of note for this clone: The junction and the germline gene differ at one end; a read error may be behind it. V usage is TRBV7-2 and J usage is TRBJ2-5, with 15 bases identical to TRBD2. The CDR3 has 16 amino acids. Germline assignment: CDR1 SGHTA and CDR2 FQGNSA. CDR3 loop: CASTLGLAGGRETQYF. The CDR3 DNA reads as TGTGCCAGCACCTTAGGACTAGCGGGAGGGAGGGAGACCCAGTACTTC.

The chain uses TRBV5-4 and TRBJ2-1, with D tentatively TRBD1 (5 bases). V was trimmed by 3 bases and J by 10 bases, leaving 20 bases between them. CDR3 size: 15 residues. Looked up from germline, CDR1 is SGHNT and CDR2 is YYREEE (reference sequence). DNA of the CDR3: TGTGCCAGCAGCTCCCCCTGGGCCAGTTCAGGGGAGCAGTTCTTC. This encodes CASSSPWASSGEQFF.

This clone was observed a handful of times. The chain combines TRBV29-1 with TRBJ2-3; D is ambiguous. Germline V gene sequence: CDR1 SQVTM, CDR2 ANQGSEA. CDR3 length: 9 amino acids. V was shortened by 7 bases and J by 6 bases, with 5 bases between the two germline ends. The CDR3 DNA follows: TGCAGCGCCGGGGATACGCAGTATTTT. This codes for CSAGDTQYF.

This chain joins TRBV7-2 and TRBJ2-1; 7 nucleotides match TRBD1. Germline assignment: CDR1 SGHTA and CDR2 FQGNSA. J was trimmed by 9 bases and V by 5 bases; bases with no gene match: 7. The CDR3 contains 13 residues. For the CDR3, the DNA is TGTGCCAGCAGCCCTGACAGGGTGGCTGAGCAGTTCTTC. The encoded protein is CASSPDRVAEQFF.